Below, 27 T cell receptor beta chains from the same sample are listed, as sequenced in a study of T-cell memory formation after mild COVID-19. TCRdb processed the 5' RACE reads anew with MiXCR; each CDR3 protein has one entry. The data hold 150,000 to 200,000 distinct CDR3 sequences, with around 15% observed a single time. Sequencing input: PBMCs or a T cell subset sorted from them (not recorded which). These receptors originate from an adult woman who had mild COVID-19 (a few samples of this study predate the infection). Cell type and time point are not known.

This clonotype appeared a few times. The chain links TRBV7-7 to TRBJ1-4; D is uncertain. Germline values: CDR1 SSHAT, CDR2 FNYEAQ (reference sequence). V was clipped by 1 base and J by 1 base, with 7 bases between them. The CDR3 sequence is 15 residues long. The CDR3: CASSLGPGTNEKLFF. Written as DNA, the CDR3 is TGTGCCAGCAGCTTAGGACCGGGAACTAATGAAAAACTGTTTTTT.

The rearrangement uses TRBV20-1 and TRBJ2-1; D ambiguous. The ends were cut back, 6 bases at V and 6 bases at J, with 18 bases in the middle. This CDR3 is 14 amino acids long. CDR1 and CDR2 from the germline V gene are DFQATT and SNEGSKA (reference sequence). The CDR3 nucleotides read TGCAGTGCCCTGATAGGGCTTCTTGGCAATGAGCAGTTCTTC. Protein: CSALIGLLGNEQFF.

V gene TRBV5-1 combines with J gene TRBJ2-1; 9 bases are a match to TRBD2. The V and J ends lost 4 bases and 7 bases, in that order; junction bases with no gene match: 12. Germline CDR1 reads SGHRS; CDR2 reads YFSETQ. This CDR3 region has 16 residues. Written as DNA, the CDR3 is TGCGCCAGCAGCCCCCTCGCGGGGGGGCCTGGGAATGAGCAGTTCTTC. Amino acids: CASSPLAGGPGNEQFF.

V usage is TRBV5-6 and J usage is TRBJ2-1; D might be TRBD1 (5 bases). The CDR3 runs to 11 residues. Germline CDR1 reads SGHDT; CDR2 reads YYEEEE. Between the trimmed V and J ends, which lost 4 bases and 12 bases, there was a span of 11 bases. The chain's CDR3 is CASSLGVGQFF. The CDR3 DNA is TGTGCCAGCAGCCTAGGGGTTGGGCAGTTCTTC.

The genes are TRBV18 and TRBJ2-3, with TRBD1 matching 7 bases. The V gene end was trimmed by 11 bases and the J gene end by 6 bases; junction bases not matched to a gene: 14. The CDR3 extends over 14 amino acids. Germline V CDR1 and CDR2: KGHSH, LQKENI. CDR3 coding DNA: TGTGCCGTAGGCATACAGGGGCCCCTGGATACGCAGTATTTT. Encoded protein: CAVGIQGPLDTQYF.

V is TRBV15 and J is TRBJ1-2; D unresolved. Trimming took off 2 bases at V and 0 bases at J, with 7 bases between the two ends. The V gene's germline CDR1 is LNHNV and CDR2 YYDKDF (reference sequence). The CDR3 runs 14 residues. This chain's CDR3 is CATSRWASNYGYTF. The CDR3 nucleotides read TGTGCCACCAGCAGATGGGCGTCTAACTATGGCTACACCTTC.

This CDR3 reads CASSYTGLVVSGANVLTF. DNA of the CDR3: TGTGCCAGCAGTTACACGGGACTAGTTGTCTCTGGGGCCAACGTCCTGACTTTC. The gene calls are TRBV6-5 and TRBJ2-6, with TRBD2 matching 8 bases. The CDR3 contains 18 residues. The V and J ends lost 2 bases and 0 bases, in that order; junction bases with no gene match: 6. Looked up from germline, CDR1 is MNHEY and CDR2 is SVGAGI.

A few counts support this clonotype. The chain uses TRBV27 and TRBJ1-5; a possible D gene is TRBD1 (6 bases). This CDR3 comprises 15 residues. V was clipped by 5 bases and J by 6 bases, with 17 bases between them. The V gene's germline CDR1 is MNHEY and CDR2 SMNVEV (reference sequence). The CDR3: CASSARPLGGQPQHF. The CDR3 DNA reads TGTGCCAGCAGTGCCAGACCCCTAGGGGGTCAGCCCCAGCATTTT.

At least ten counts were recorded for this clonotype. This rearrangement joins TRBV20-1 to TRBJ2-1; no firm D call. CDR1 is DFQATT and CDR2 is SNEGSKA in the germline V gene (reference sequence). The ends were cut back, 6 bases at V and 4 bases at J, with 13 bases in the middle. CDR3 size: 13 residues. The CDR3 nucleotides read TGCAGTGCCCCGAGAGATTCGTACAATGAGCAGTTCTTC. Encoded protein: CSAPRDSYNEQFF.

In its sample, this clonotype was seen many times. The rearrangement uses TRBV5-1 and TRBJ2-7; 7 bases align to TRBD1. V lost 2 bases, J lost 2 bases, and 4 bases stayed unmatched. The CDR3 sequence is 14 residues long. Germline CDR1 SGHRS, CDR2 YFSETQ. The CDR3 region is CASSFDRDAYEQYF. CDR3 coding DNA: TGCGCCAGCAGCTTCGACAGGGACGCCTACGAGCAGTACTTC.

V gene TRBV7-6 combines with J gene TRBJ2-3; 9 nucleotides agree with TRBD1. The CDR3 contains 17 residues. J was trimmed by 9 bases and V by 5 bases; bases with no gene match: 18. Germline CDR1 and CDR2: SGHVS and FNYEAQ. CDR3 bases: TGTGCCAGCAGCCCCCGGGGAACAGGGGGCGAAGGATTGACGCAGTATTTT. The encoded protein is CASSPRGTGGEGLTQYF.

In this sample, this clonotype turned up a few times. The V gene is TRBV7-9, the J gene TRBJ2-5; D unresolved. Germline CDR1 is SEHNR and CDR2 is FQNEAQ (reference sequence). Trimming stripped 5 bases from V and 1 base from J, with 14 bases between. This CDR3 region has 15 residues. CDR3 region: CASSPSWASQETQYF. CDR3 DNA: TGTGCCAGCAGCCCATCGTGGGCGAGCCAAGAGACCCAGTACTTC.

This clonotype was seen a few times. The CDR3 DNA follows: TGTGCCAGCAGTTACTCCGGGGGGACCCAAGAGACCCAGTACTTC. Translation gives CASSYSGGTQETQYF. The rearrangement uses TRBV6-6 and TRBJ2-5, with TRBD2 matching over 7 bases. The CDR3 contains 15 residues. V lost 0 bases, J lost 1 base, and 2 bases stayed unmatched. The germline gives CDR1 MNHNY, CDR2 SVGAGI (reference sequence).

A few counts support this clonotype. The chain joins TRBV5-1 to TRBJ2-4; 10 bases are a match to TRBD2. Per germline, CDR1 SGHRS and CDR2 YFSETQ. The CDR3 is made up of 16 amino acids. The junction had 7 bases not matched to a gene; V was cut back by 2 bases and J by 5 bases. The CDR3 region is CASSFQAGGGQNIQYF. CDR3 bases: TGCGCCAGCAGCTTCCAAGCGGGAGGGGGCCAAAACATTCAGTACTTC.

The chain joins TRBV7-2 to TRBJ2-7; a possible D gene is TRBD2 (6 bases). V was clipped by 4 bases and J by 1 base, with 11 bases between them. CDR3 length: 14 residues. The germline CDR1 and CDR2 sequences are SGHTA and FQGNSA. The CDR3 protein is CASSSRTKSYEQYF. The CDR3 bases are TGTGCCAGCAGCTCCCGGACTAAGTCCTACGAGCAGTACTTC.

This clonotype was recorded a few times. The chain carries TRBV9 and TRBJ1-2, with D unclear. Per the germline V gene, CDR1 is SGDLS and CDR2 is YYNGEE. Trimming removed 3 bases from V and 5 bases from J, with 5 bases in between. The CDR3 totals 11 residues. In DNA, the CDR3 is TGTGCCAGCAGCGCCCCGTATGGCTACACCTTC. It specifies CASSAPYGYTF.

This clonotype was observed a handful of times. V gene TRBV28 combines with J gene TRBJ2-2; 9 nucleotides match TRBD1. This CDR3 contains 16 residues. CDR1 is MDHEN and CDR2 is SYDVKM in the germline V gene. Losses at the gene ends were 4 bases for V and 3 bases for J; bases not matched to a gene: 6. The CDR3 protein is CASSSAGTGYTGELFF. CDR3 DNA: TGTGCCAGCAGTTCCGCCGGGACAGGGTACACCGGGGAGCTGTTTTTT.

This clonotype was seen more than once but under ten times. The chain carries TRBV4-3 and TRBJ2-7; D might be TRBD1 or TRBD2, each matching 5 bases. Germline V gene lookup returns CDR1 LGHNA and CDR2 YSLEER. The CDR3 spans 15 residues. V lost 6 bases and J 3 bases, leaving 18 bases between the germline ends. CDR3 bases: TGCGCCAGCAGTCGTCACCGGGACCCATACTACGAGCAGTACTTC. Translated, it gives CASSRHRDPYYEQYF.

The gene calls are TRBV7-9 and TRBJ1-4; D unclear. The CDR3 consists of 15 residues. Germline V CDR1 and CDR2: SEHNR, FQNEAQ (reference sequence). V was shortened by 7 bases and J by 0 bases, with 12 bases between the two germline ends. This CDR3 is CASTLEGATNEKLFF. The DNA of the CDR3 is TGTGCCAGCACCCTTGAAGGTGCAACTAATGAAAAACTGTTTTTT.

The chain joins TRBV30 to TRBJ2-5; 9 nucleotides agree with TRBD2. This CDR3 is 14 amino acids long. CDR1 and CDR2 (germline): GTSNPN, SVGIG (reference sequence). The V segment lost 0 bases and the J segment 4 bases; nucleotides outside the gene matches: 3. The DNA for the CDR3 is TGTGCCTGGAGTGTTGGTAGCGGGGGAGAGACCCAGTACTTC. It translates to CAWSVGSGGETQYF.

Concerning this clonotype itself: The junction shows a germline mismatch at one end, possibly a read error. CDR3 residues: CDTAGGGTSYEQYF. As DNA, the CDR3 is TGTGACACCGCCGGGGGGGGAACTTCCTACGAGCAGTACTTC. J is TRBJ2-7 and V is TRBV24-1, with 8 bases lining up with TRBD2. The V gene's germline CDR1 is KGHDR and CDR2 SFDVKD. The CDR3 spans 14 residues.

V is TRBV20-1 and J is TRBJ1-5; tentative D call: TRBD1 (5 bases). The V end lost 1 base, the J end lost 4 bases, and 17 bases lay between the germline ends. Germline assignment: CDR1 DFQATT and CDR2 SNEGSKA (reference sequence). The CDR3 length is 16 residues. CDR3 protein: CSARVLAGLVNQPQHF. The CDR3 DNA is TGCAGTGCTAGAGTCCTGGCAGGGTTAGTGAATCAGCCCCAGCATTTT.

The chain employs TRBV29-1 and TRBJ2-1; 9 bases fit TRBD2. The CDR3 totals 15 residues. Looked up from germline, CDR1 is SQVTM and CDR2 is ANQGSEA. After removal of 4 bases from V and 8 bases from J, the junction contained 12 bases not matched to a gene. The CDR3 DNA sequence: TGCAGCGTTGTTAAGGCGGGAGGGCTTACCCATGAGCAGTTCTTC. It is translated as CSVVKAGGLTHEQFF.

This clonotype was picked up a small number of times. The chain carries TRBV9 and TRBJ2-2; D gene ambiguous. Trimming removed 0 bases from V and 5 bases from J, with 14 bases in between. The CDR3 has 16 residues. Germline assignment: CDR1 SGDLS and CDR2 YYNGEE. CDR3 amino acids: CASSVVWDVRTGELFF. The CDR3 nucleotides are TGTGCCAGCAGCGTAGTCTGGGATGTTAGGACCGGGGAGCTGTTTTTT.

V usage is TRBV5-4 and J usage is TRBJ2-1; 7 bases are a match to TRBD2. The CDR3 length is 14 residues. The ends lost 7 bases at V and 3 bases at J; junction bases unmatched: 7. Germline CDR1 and CDR2: SGHNT and YYREEE (reference sequence). CDR3 nucleotides: TGTGCCAGCGGGCGGGAGACTCGCTACAATGAGCAGTTCTTC. Its protein is CASGRETRYNEQFF. Together with reference TRBV5-4 and TRBJ2-1, the CDR3 gives the full variable domain: ETGVTQSPTHLIKTRGQQVTLRCSSQSGHNTVSWYQQALGQGPQFIFQYYREEENGRGNFPPRFSGLQFPNYSSELNVNALELDDSALYLCASGRETRYNEQFFGPGTRLTVL.

This rearrangement joins TRBV6-1 to TRBJ2-3; a possible D gene is TRBD2 (5 bases). CDR1 is MNHNS and CDR2 is SASEGT in the germline V gene. Between the trimmed V and J ends, which lost 3 bases and 2 bases, there was a span of 12 bases. The CDR3 contains 15 residues. The DNA of the CDR3 is TGTGCCAGCAGTGAGGGAGTTCTGAACACAGATACGCAGTATTTT. Protein sequence: CASSEGVLNTDTQYF.

The V gene is TRBV20-1, the J gene TRBJ1-4; TRBD1 is a possible D gene (6 bases). Germline CDR1 is DFQATT and CDR2 is SNEGSKA (reference sequence). This CDR3 comprises 14 residues. V gave up 2 bases and J gave up 3 bases, with 10 bases separating them. The CDR3 DNA is TGCAGTGCTAGAAAGGACAGATCTAATGAAAAACTGTTTTTT. It codes for CSARKDRSNEKLFF.